What follows are 10 T cell receptor beta chains derived from one specimen sequenced in a study of post-analysis software for immune sequencing data. Overall study results and limits: Included in a set of a few TRBV segments more frequent in patients than controls were TRBV5-6, TRBV5-1 and TRBV20-1.

For these TCRs, the target antigens are not known. Sequencing libraries made from TCR beta cDNA carried unique molecular identifiers. TCRdb ran MiXCR on the PCR reads and lists one entry per CDR3 protein. There are roughly 200,000 distinct CDR3 sequences in the sample; 29% occur only once, and less than 4% lies in the top ten. The source material was blood. Source of these receptors: a girl aged 2-17 years with multiple sclerosis.

In this sample, this clonotype turned up a few times. A much larger clonotype is one base distant, so this may be a read error. This chain links TRBV12-3 or TRBV12-4 with TRBJ1-1; D call uncertain. The CDR3 runs to 14 residues. In DNA, the CDR3 is TGTGCCAGCAGGTTAGACCCCATAGGCTCTGAAGCTTTCTTT. As protein: CASRLDPIGSEAFF.

About this clonotype: Being one base from a much bigger clone, this may be a read error. CDR3 DNA: TGTGCCAGCAGCCTTGCCGTACATTCAGAGCAGTACTTC. This sequence encodes CASSLAVHSEQYF. This chain uses TRBV7-9 with TRBJ2-5, with no clear D. Trimming left V 5 bases short and J 11 bases short, with 18 bases between. This CDR3 spans 13 amino acids. Looked up from germline, CDR1 is SEHNR and CDR2 is FQNEAQ (reference sequence).

As to this clonotype: This may be a read error, as it is one base from a much larger clone. The chain combines TRBV5-1 with TRBJ2-7, with TRBD2 matching 11 bases. The CDR3 is 16 residues long. The trim removed 0 bases at V and 7 bases at J, leaving 9 bases unmatched. The germline V gene has CDR1 SGHRS and CDR2 YFSETQ. CDR3 DNA sequence: TGCGCCAGCAGCTTGGATGCTAGCGGGGGGTACAATGAGCAGTACTTC. Its protein is CASSLDASGGYNEQYF.

The gene calls are TRBV12-3 or TRBV12-4 and TRBJ1-5; D remains unclear. This CDR3 comprises 12 residues. Trimming stripped 5 bases from V and 1 base from J, with 3 bases between. CDR3 sequence: CASSNSNQPQHF. CDR3 DNA sequence: TGTGCCAGCAGTAACAGCAATCAGCCCCAGCATTTT.

This clonotype appeared a few times. The gene calls are TRBV12-3 or TRBV12-4 and TRBJ2-3; a possible D gene is TRBD1 (6 bases). V lost 2 bases to trimming and J lost 1 base, with 10 bases between them. The CDR3 runs 15 residues. In DNA form, the CDR3 reads TGTGCCAGCAGTTTAAACAGGGTAGGCACAGATACGCAGTATTTT. Its protein product is CASSLNRVGTDTQYF.

The gene calls are TRBV14 and TRBJ1-2, with no clear D. CDR1 SGHDN and CDR2 FVKESK come from the germline V gene. Trimming removed 1 base from V and 2 bases from J, with 11 bases in between. The CDR3 runs 15 residues. CDR3 residues: CASSQGPTTNYGYTF. In DNA, the CDR3 is TGTGCCAGCAGCCAAGGGCCGACAACCAACTATGGCTACACCTTC.

This clonotype was counted at least ten times. The chain employs TRBV7-6 and TRBJ2-1; 9 nucleotides align to TRBD2. This CDR3 is 15 amino acids long. The germline V gene encodes CDR1 SGHVS and CDR2 FNYEAQ. V shed 5 bases and J 2 bases; nucleotides not matched to a gene: 4. The CDR3 DNA sequence: TGTGCCAGCAGCCTTAGCGGGGGACCCTACAATGAGCAGTTCTTC. This gives the protein CASSLSGGPYNEQFF.

Comments on this clonotype: A much bigger clone sits one base away, suggesting this may be a read error. V and J are TRBV7-9 and TRBJ2-5, with TRBD2 matching 7 bases. Germline V lookup: CDR1 SEHNR, CDR2 FQNEAQ (reference sequence). The CDR3 totals 13 residues. V lost 6 bases, J lost 11 bases, and 12 bases stayed unmatched. This chain's CDR3 is CASRWGGRGEQYF. The CDR3, as DNA: TGTGCCAGCAGGTGGGGCGGGAGAGGAGAGCAGTACTTC.

On this clonotype itself: A read error may be the cause here, since a much bigger clone is one base away. J is TRBJ2-3 and V is TRBV12-3 or TRBV12-4, with TRBD2 as a possible D gene (6 bases). The CDR3 runs to 12 residues. CDR3 nucleotides: TGTGCCAGCAGCCCATGGGAGGATACGCGGTATTTT. Translation gives CASSPWEDTRYF.

This clonotype was counted ten times or more. J is TRBJ2-7 and V is TRBV20-1; 9 bases fit TRBD2. Germline CDR1 and CDR2: DFQATT and SNEGSKA (reference sequence). The CDR3 is made up of 13 amino acids. The ends lost 7 bases at V and 2 bases at J; junction bases unmatched: 6. The CDR3 reads CSGSSGTTYEQYF. CDR3 nucleotide sequence: TGCAGTGGCTCTAGCGGGACGACCTACGAGCAGTACTTC.